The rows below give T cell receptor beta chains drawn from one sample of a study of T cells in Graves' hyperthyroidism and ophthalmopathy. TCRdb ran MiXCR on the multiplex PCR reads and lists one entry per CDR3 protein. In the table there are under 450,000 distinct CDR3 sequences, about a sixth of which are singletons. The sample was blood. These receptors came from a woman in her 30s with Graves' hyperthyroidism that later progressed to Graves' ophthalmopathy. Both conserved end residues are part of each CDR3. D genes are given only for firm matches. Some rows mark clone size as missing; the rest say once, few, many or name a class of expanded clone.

CDR3nt: TGTGCCAGCAGTGTAGGTCGGTTGCGGAGGGGGGCGCGTCCAGCAGAAGCTTTCTTT
CDR3aa: CASSVGRLRRGARPAEAFF
v_gene: TRBV28
abundance: many
d_gene: NA
j_gene: TRBJ1-1

CDR3nt: TGTGCCAGCAGTACAGACCTCAGGGGTGTCTCCTACGAGCAGTACTTC
CDR3aa: CASSTDLRGVSYEQYF
v_gene: TRBV28
abundance: many
d_gene: NA
j_gene: TRBJ2-7

CDR3nt: TGTGCCAGCAGCTTAGAAGGGACAGGGTATTTCGATGAGCAGTTCTTC
CDR3aa: CASSLEGTGYFDEQFF
v_gene: TRBV11-2
abundance: many
d_gene: TRBD1
j_gene: TRBJ2-1

CDR3nt: TGCAGCGTTGAGAGTGGGGGCTTGGCTTTCTTT
CDR3aa: CSVESGGLAFF
v_gene: TRBV29-1
abundance: few
d_gene: NA
j_gene: TRBJ1-1

CDR3nt: TGTGCCAGCAGCCCTCCTGACGGAGAGCACACAGATACGCAGTATTTT
CDR3aa: CASSPPDGEHTDTQYF
v_gene: TRBV7-9
abundance: NA
d_gene: NA
j_gene: TRBJ2-3

CDR3nt: TGTGCCAGCGGTTTTGGAGGCAGGACTGAAGCTTTCTTT
CDR3aa: CASGFGGRTEAFF
v_gene: TRBV27
abundance: NA
d_gene: NA
j_gene: TRBJ1-1

CDR3nt: TGTGCCAGCAGCGTAGCTGGGGCAGGGGGGCTGTTGACAGATGCGCAGTATTTT
CDR3aa: CASSVAGAGGLLTDAQYF
v_gene: TRBV9
abundance: NA
d_gene: NA
j_gene: TRBJ2-3

CDR3nt: TGCGCCAGCAAGGGACAGGGGGACTACGAGCAGTACTTC
CDR3aa: CASKGQGDYEQYF
v_gene: TRBV5-1
abundance: NA
d_gene: TRBD1
j_gene: TRBJ2-7

CDR3nt: TGCAGTGCCAACTCTCGGTGGGAGACGGGGGAGACCCAGTACTTC
CDR3aa: CSANSRWETGETQYF
v_gene: TRBV20-1
abundance: many
d_gene: NA
j_gene: TRBJ2-5

CDR3nt: TGTGCCAGCAGTATGGGCCAACCCTCCGGACTAGTGGAAGAGACCCAGTACTTC
CDR3aa: CASSMGQPSGLVEETQYF
v_gene: TRBV28
abundance: many
d_gene: TRBD2
j_gene: TRBJ2-5

CDR3nt: TGTGCCAGTGGTTCCTCGGACACAGCCTACGAGCAGTACTTC
CDR3aa: CASGSSDTAYEQYF
v_gene: TRBV19
abundance: few
d_gene: NA
j_gene: TRBJ2-7

CDR3nt: TGTGCCAGCAGCCCGTCCGGGGCCGGGGAGCTGTTTTTT
CDR3aa: CASSPSGAGELFF
v_gene: TRBV27
abundance: NA
d_gene: NA
j_gene: TRBJ2-2

CDR3nt: TGTGCCAGCAGTGAATCAGGCGGGGACACTGAAGCTTTCTTT
CDR3aa: CASSESGGDTEAFF
v_gene: TRBV6-1
abundance: NA
d_gene: NA
j_gene: TRBJ1-1

CDR3nt: TGTGCCAGCAGTAAAGGGACTAGCGGGAGGAATGAGCAGTTCTTC
CDR3aa: CASSKGTSGRNEQFF
v_gene: TRBV27
abundance: many
d_gene: TRBD2
j_gene: TRBJ2-1

CDR3nt: TGTGCCAGCAGTTTATCCTCCACCTACGAGCAGTACTTC
CDR3aa: CASSLSSTYEQYF
v_gene: TRBV27
abundance: many
d_gene: NA
j_gene: TRBJ2-7

CDR3nt: TGCGCCAGCAGCTTGTACTCAGGGGGTCTGAGTCACACTGAAGCTTTCTTT
CDR3aa: CASSLYSGGLSHTEAFF
v_gene: TRBV5-1
abundance: many
d_gene: TRBD1
j_gene: TRBJ1-1

CDR3nt: TGTGCCAGCAGCCTCGGACATCTGAACACTGAAGCTTTCTTT
CDR3aa: CASSLGHLNTEAFF
v_gene: TRBV3-1
abundance: many
d_gene: NA
j_gene: TRBJ1-1

CDR3nt: TGTGCCAGTAGATGGAGTGGGGGACAAGGAGAGACCCAGTACTTC
CDR3aa: CASRWSGGQGETQYF
v_gene: TRBV19
abundance: few
d_gene: NA
j_gene: TRBJ2-5

CDR3nt: TGTGCCAGCAGTCCTTTGCCGCTTGAAAAACTGTTTTTT
CDR3aa: CASSPLPLEKLFF
v_gene: TRBV27
abundance: few
d_gene: NA
j_gene: TRBJ1-4

CDR3nt: TGTGCCAGCAGTACGGACAGGGTACAAGAGACCCAGTACTTC
CDR3aa: CASSTDRVQETQYF
v_gene: TRBV11-1
abundance: NA
d_gene: TRBD1
j_gene: TRBJ2-5

CDR3nt: TGCAGCGTTGGGATGGGGGCGTTGTATGGCTACACCTTC
CDR3aa: CSVGMGALYGYTF
v_gene: TRBV29-1
abundance: NA
d_gene: NA
j_gene: TRBJ1-2

CDR3nt: TGTGCCAGCAGGGCTGGGGGGCTTGGGGCCAACGTCCTGACTTTC
CDR3aa: CASRAGGLGANVLTF
v_gene: TRBV6-1
abundance: many
d_gene: NA
j_gene: TRBJ2-6

CDR3nt: TGTGCCAGCAGTGAAGCCGGGACAGGGGCTGCAACTAATGAAAAACTGTTTTTT
CDR3aa: CASSEAGTGAATNEKLFF
v_gene: TRBV2
abundance: NA
d_gene: TRBD1
j_gene: TRBJ1-4